Listed below are T cell receptor beta chains from one sample, sequenced in a study of control samples from healthy donors and cancer patients. Measured with immunoSEQ multiplex PCR; TCRdb has only the in-frame clones, and not every one. The sample shows about 170,000 clones, around 93% of them seen only once. The specimen was blood. The source of these receptors is a woman aged 60-75 years in good health. Both conserved end residues are part of each CDR3. The D gene is left open where the match is weak. Some rows have no size entry. The others give once, few or many, or a class for an expanded clone.

J gene	V gene	clone size	D gene	CDR3 DNA	CDR3 protein
TRBJ1-4	TRBV5-1	NA	NA	TGCGCCAGCAGCTTGGAACCAGGGTTTAATGAAAAACTGTTTTTT	CASSLEPGFNEKLFF
TRBJ1-2	TRBV7-9	NA	NA	TGTGCCAGCTCCCCTCCTGGGGCGGCCTATGGCTACACCTTC	CASSPPGAAYGYTF
TRBJ1-1	TRBV6-5	NA	TRBD1	TGTGCCAGCGCCCAACAGGGGGTGCACACTGAAGCTTTCTTT	CASAQQGVHTEAFF
TRBJ2-7	TRBV10-3	NA	NA	TGTGCCATCAGTGAGTCTAATTCCCTTGGGGAGCAGTACTTC	CAISESNSLGEQYF
TRBJ1-5	TRBV7-3	once	NA	TGTGCCAGCAGCTTGGCAGGGATGAATTATCAGCCCCAGCATTTT	CASSLAGMNYQPQHF
TRBJ2-3	TRBV7-2	NA	NA	TGTGCCAGCAGCTTAGTTCAGGGGCACACAGATACGCAGTATTTT	CASSLVQGHTDTQYF
TRBJ1-2	TRBV5-1	NA	TRBD1	TGCGCCAGCAGCCGAGGGGGGACAGGGGATAACTATGGCTACACCTTC	CASSRGGTGDNYGYTF
TRBJ1-1	TRBV5-6	NA	NA	TGTGCCAGCAGCTTGGGGGGACCGGGAACTGAAGCTTTCTTT	CASSLGGPGTEAFF
TRBJ2-2	TRBV27	few	NA	TGTGCCAGCAGTTTCCCAGAGAACACCGGGGAGCTGTTTTTT	CASSFPENTGELFF
TRBJ2-7	TRBV18	NA	TRBD1	TGTGCCAGCTCTCAGAACAATATACCGGGACAGGGCCCCTACGAGCAGTACTTC	CASSQNNIPGQGPYEQYF
TRBJ1-4	TRBV7-6	once	NA	TGTGCCAGCAGCTTGGATCGAGGCAGGGGATTTCGCTTAAATGAAAAACTGTTTTTT	CASSLDRGRGFRLNEKLFF
TRBJ1-1	TRBV6-5	NA	NA	TGTGCCAGCAGGTCGGGACCGTCCGGGGGTGAAGCTTTCTTT	CASRSGPSGGEAFF
TRBJ2-3	TRBV7-9	NA	NA	TGTGCCAGCAGCCGGCTGGCGGGGGCCCGCGATACGCAGTATTTT	CASSRLAGARDTQYF
TRBJ1-2	TRBV16	NA	NA	TGTGCCAGCAGCCGAGCTGACAGGCCCTCTAACTATGGCTACACCTTC	CASSRADRPSNYGYTF
TRBJ2-7	TRBV3-1/TRBV3-2	NA	NA	TGTGCCAGCAGCCAAGAAGCGGGTAGAGCCTACGAGCAGTACTTC	CASSQEAGRAYEQYF
TRBJ1-5	TRBV5-1	NA	NA	TGCGCCAGCAGCTTGTCTGACCGCAATCAGCCCCAGCATTTT	CASSLSDRNQPQHF
TRBJ1-5	TRBV5-6	NA	NA	TGTGCCAGCAGCTTGGGAGGGGTGAATAGCAATCAGCCCCAGCATTTT	CASSLGGVNSNQPQHF
TRBJ1-1	TRBV27	NA	NA	TGTGCCAGCAGTCCGAGGGGGGTCGGGAACACTGAAGCTTTCTTT	CASSPRGVGNTEAFF
TRBJ1-4	TRBV18	NA	NA	TGTGCCAGCTCACCTTGGGACGGTGAAAAACTGTTTTTT	CASSPWDGEKLFF
TRBJ1-3	TRBV27	NA	NA	TGTGCCAGCAGCCTTCCGGGAGACACCATATATTTT	CASSLPGDTIYF
TRBJ2-7	TRBV7-2	NA	NA	TGTGCCAGCAGCTCCGAGTACGAGCAGTACTTC	CASSSEYEQYF
TRBJ2-7	TRBV7-2	NA	NA	TGTGCCAGCACTCTGGGGTCCTACGAGCAGTACTTC	CASTLGSYEQYF
TRBJ2-7	TRBV5-6	few	NA	TGTGCCAGCAGCCCCCCCGCGCACAGGGAAGGCAAGCAGTACTTC	CASSPPAHREGKQYF
TRBJ1-2	TRBV23-1	once	NA	TGCGCCAGCAGTCAATCGAGGAGGGAGGGCTACACCTTC	CASSQSRREGYTF
TRBJ1-1	TRBV4-3	NA	TRBD1	TGCGCCAGCAGCCAAGATATTATCCGAGGGACAGCCGAAGAAACAACTGAAGCTTTCTTT	CASSQDIIRGTAEETTEAFF
TRBJ2-5	TRBV9	NA	TRBD2	TGTGCCAGCAGCGTAGCGGCTAGCGGGGGCCAAGAGACCCAGTACTTC	CASSVAASGGQETQYF
TRBJ1-2	TRBV19	NA	TRBD1	TGTGCCAGTAGTCCGACAGGGGGCGGGTATGGCTACACCTTC	CASSPTGGGYGYTF
TRBJ2-7	TRBV7-9	NA	TRBD1	TGTGCCAGCAGCTTAGCAACAGGGGGCGCGGGAGAGCAGTACTTC	CASSLATGGAGEQYF
TRBJ2-7	TRBV4-1	once	TRBD2	TGCGCCAGCAGCCAAGCCGGGGGGGCCCCCTACGAGCAGTACTTC	CASSQAGGAPYEQYF
TRBJ2-7	TRBV18	NA	TRBD1	TGTGCCAGCTCCCCAGGGACAGGGTCCTCCTACGAGCAGTACTTC	CASSPGTGSSYEQYF
TRBJ2-2	TRBV10-3	NA	TRBD2	TGTGCCATCAGTGGGGCGGGGGGCACCGGGGAGCTGTTTTTT	CAISGAGGTGELFF
TRBJ2-5	TRBV10-3	NA	TRBD1	TGTGCCATCGGGAATACCGGGACAGGGAAAGAGACCCAGTACTTC	CAIGNTGTGKETQYF
TRBJ1-4	TRBV12-5	NA	TRBD1	TGTGCTAGTGGGTTGGGACAGCTCGGCGAAAAACTGTTTTTT	CASGLGQLGEKLFF
TRBJ2-1	TRBV7-8	NA	TRBD2	TGTGCCAGCAGCCGAGGGTACGGGGGGGGCCACAATGAGCAGTTCTTC	CASSRGYGGGHNEQFF
TRBJ1-1	TRBV7-9	NA	TRBD1	TGTGCCAGCAGCTTTAGCGAAGACAGGGGTGAAGCTTTCTTT	CASSFSEDRGEAFF
TRBJ2-3	TRBV2	once	TRBD2	TGTGCCAGCAGCTCCGGGACTAGCGGGGTTAGCACAGATACGCAGTATTTT	CASSSGTSGVSTDTQYF
TRBJ1-2	TRBV3-1/TRBV3-2	NA	NA	TGTGCCAGCAGCCAAGAGGACAGCGCGGTTAACTTAGGCTACACCTTC	CASSQEDSAVNLGYTF
TRBJ1-1	TRBV18	few	NA	TGTGCCAGCTTTGGTAGCAGGCTGAACACTGAAGCTTTCTTT	CASFGSRLNTEAFF
TRBJ1-1	TRBV6-2/TRBV6-3	NA	TRBD1	TGTGCCAGCAGTCACGGACAGGATGGCACTGAAGCTTTCTTT	CASSHGQDGTEAFF
TRBJ1-5	TRBV2	few	NA	TGTGCCAGCAGTGAAGGGCGAGGAGGGCCGCATTTT	CASSEGRGGPHF
TRBJ1-5	TRBV19	once	NA	TGTGCCAGTAGTATCACAGGGAAGGCACAGCCCCAGCATTTT	CASSITGKAQPQHF
TRBJ1-6	TRBV7-2	NA	NA	TGTGCCAGCAGCCCAGGGTATTCACCCCTCCACTTT	CASSPGYSPLHF
TRBJ1-2	TRBV6-6	NA	TRBD1	TGTGCCAGCAGTCAACCCGGGACAGGGGTAGGGGCGTATGGCTACACCTTC	CASSQPGTGVGAYGYTF
TRBJ1-6	TRBV18	NA	NA	TGTGCCAGCTCACCAGTTGGACCGAGGGCCTATAATTCACCCCTCCACTTT	CASSPVGPRAYNSPLHF
TRBJ1-4	TRBV4-3	NA	NA	TGCGCCAGCAGCCAGGCACAGGGTGTTGAAAAACTGTTTTTT	CASSQAQGVEKLFF
TRBJ1-5	TRBV30	NA	NA	TGTGCCTGGAGTTTAGGGGTCCGGGGGAATCAGCCCCAGCATTTT	CAWSLGVRGNQPQHF
TRBJ1-2	TRBV19	NA	TRBD1	TGTGCCAGTAGTATCCGGGACAGGGGATTAGGGGGCTACACCTTC	CASSIRDRGLGGYTF
TRBJ2-7	TRBV7-8	once	NA	TGTGCCAGCACCCTGGGGAGAGGGTTCGACGAGCAGTACTTC	CASTLGRGFDEQYF
TRBJ1-5	TRBV7-2	NA	NA	TGTGCCAGCAGCTTAGCTGGGGATAGCAATCAGCCCCAGCATTTT	CASSLAGDSNQPQHF
TRBJ2-7	TRBV7-3	NA	TRBD1	TGTGCCAGCAGCCGACAGGGGGCCTACGAGCAGTACTTC	CASSRQGAYEQYF
TRBJ1-4	TRBV10-3	NA	NA	TGTGCCATCAGTGATTTGAGAGATGAAAAACTGTTTTTT	CAISDLRDEKLFF
TRBJ2-3	TRBV2	NA	NA	TGTGCCAGCACTCTTAGCACAGATACGCAGTATTTT	CASTLSTDTQYF
TRBJ2-2	TRBV5-4	NA	TRBD2	TGTGCCAGCAGGAGACTAGCGGGGGGGGCGAACACCGGGGAGCTGTTTTTT	CASRRLAGGANTGELFF
TRBJ2-7	TRBV6-5	NA	TRBD1	TGTGCCAGCAGTATGACAGGGGGTACCGAGCAGTACTTC	CASSMTGGTEQYF
TRBJ1-5	TRBV19	NA	TRBD1	TGTGCCAGTAGTATCGGACAGGGGCCCTATCAGCCCCAGCATTTT	CASSIGQGPYQPQHF
TRBJ2-2	TRBV15	once	NA	TGTGTCAGAAAGCCGAAGACAGATCCAACCGGGGAGCTGTTTTTT	CVRKPKTDPTGELFF
TRBJ2-3	TRBV6-6	NA	NA	TGTGCCAGCAGCCTCACAGATACGCAGTATTTT	CASSLTDTQYF
TRBJ1-2	TRBV12-3/TRBV12-4	NA	NA	TGTGCCAGCAGTTTTGTCAGTAACTATGGCTACACCTTC	CASSFVSNYGYTF
TRBJ2-7	TRBV7-2	NA	NA	TGTGCCAGCAGCCCCTTTGACTTGGGGGCCGACAGCTACGAGCAGTACTTC	CASSPFDLGADSYEQYF
TRBJ2-1	TRBV2	NA	TRBD2	TGTGCCAGCACTCTCAACCCGGGGGGGCGTAATGAGCAGTTCTTC	CASTLNPGGRNEQFF